The T cell receptor (beta chain) under discussion was sequenced for a study of vaccination and CD4 T cells after COVID-19. Trimming left V 3 bases short and J 3 bases short, with 18 bases between. This CDR3 region has 17 residues. Germline CDR1 MDHEN, CDR2 SYDVKM. As to time point: late sampling 161 to 241 days after vaccination in a few convalescent patients. Treatment defined: roughly 10-day PBMC culture with coronavirus spike peptide pools or control peptides (ViraFEST assay). The assay that was used to sequence DNA from cultured CD4+ T cells was the Oncomine TCR Beta short-read assay. TCRdb recomputed calls from the PCR reads with MiXCR, one row per CDR3 protein. The profile shows about 25,000 distinct CDR3 sequences, 30% of them singletons. This clonotype was observed a handful of times. The target antigen is unknown.

This rearrangement joins TRBV28 to TRBJ1-5; tentatively, D is TRBD1 (5 bases). This sequence was found in a human donor who had recovered from COVID-19. The source material was CD4+ T cells from blood, cultured in vitro, sampled about 7 months after SARS-CoV-2 vaccination. CDR3 sequence (DNA): TGTGCCAGCAGTTTTCGAGTGGGACTCGGCCCCAATCAGCCCCAGCATTTT. Translating it yields CASSFRVGLGPNQPQHF.